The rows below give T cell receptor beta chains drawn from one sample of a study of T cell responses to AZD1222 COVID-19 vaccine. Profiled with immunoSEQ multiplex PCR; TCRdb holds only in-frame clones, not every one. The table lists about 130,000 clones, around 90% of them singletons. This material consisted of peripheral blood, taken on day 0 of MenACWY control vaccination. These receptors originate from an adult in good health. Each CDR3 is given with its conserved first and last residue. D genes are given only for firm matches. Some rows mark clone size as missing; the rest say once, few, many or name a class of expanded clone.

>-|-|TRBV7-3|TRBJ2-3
TGTGCCAGCAGCAAGGGGGGGCCAGGCACAGATACGCAGTATTTT
CASSKGGPGTDTQYF
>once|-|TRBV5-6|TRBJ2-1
TGTGCCAGCAGTTGGGGTCACCTAGGCTACAATGAGCAGTTCTTC
CASSWGHLGYNEQFF
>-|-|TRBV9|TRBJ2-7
TGTGCCAGCAGCGTAGGTGCCGAAGCCTACGAGCAGTACTTC
CASSVGAEAYEQYF
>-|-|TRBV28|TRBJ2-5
TGTGCCAGCAAGTTTGGGAAGGAGTTCAAGGAGACCCAGTACTTC
CASKFGKEFKETQYF
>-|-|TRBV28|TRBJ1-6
TGTGCCAGCAGCCTACTCGGGGACTATAATTCACCCCTCCACTTT
CASSLLGDYNSPLHF
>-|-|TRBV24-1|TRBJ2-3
TGTGCCACCAGTGGGATCAGGGCGGACACAGATACGCAGTATTTT
CATSGIRADTDTQYF
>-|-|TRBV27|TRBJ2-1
TGTGCCAGCAGTTTATCGATCCCGGGCGTGGATGAGCAGTTCTTC
CASSLSIPGVDEQFF
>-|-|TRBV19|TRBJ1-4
TGTGCCAGTAGTATATTGTCAGGGTCTGAAAAACTGTTTTTT
CASSILSGSEKLFF
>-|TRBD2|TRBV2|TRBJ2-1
TGTGCCAGCCAAGGACTAGCGGAGTATAGGGATGAGCAGTTCTTC
CASQGLAEYRDEQFF
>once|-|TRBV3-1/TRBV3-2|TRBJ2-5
TGTGCCAGCAGCCAACGGGGGACTCTTCAAGAGACCCAGTACTTC
CASSQRGTLQETQYF
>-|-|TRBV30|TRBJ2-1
TGTGCCTGGAGTAAGCGTCCTACTCTAAATGAGCAGTTCTTC
CAWSKRPTLNEQFF
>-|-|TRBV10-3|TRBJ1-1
TGTGCCATCACCCCGACGGAGGGGCTGGGGACTGAAGCTTTCTTT
CAITPTEGLGTEAFF
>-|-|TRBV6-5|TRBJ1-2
TGTGCCAGCAGAGGGACCGATAACTATGGCTACACCTTC
CASRGTDNYGYTF
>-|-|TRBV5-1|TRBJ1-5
TGCGCCAGCAGCTTGGCGGGGGGTGCGGGCAATCAGCCCCAGCATTTT
CASSLAGGAGNQPQHF
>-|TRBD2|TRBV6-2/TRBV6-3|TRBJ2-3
TGTGCCAGCAGTTACAGCTCTAGCGGGAGAGAGGGGACAGATACGCAGTATTTT
CASSYSSSGREGTDTQYF
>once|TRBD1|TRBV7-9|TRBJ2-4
TGTGCCAGCAGCTTAGTGACAGGGGCCAAAAACATTCAGTACTTC
CASSLVTGAKNIQYF
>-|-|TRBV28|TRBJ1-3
TGTGCCAGCAGTAACATACCGGGAAACACCATATATTTT
CASSNIPGNTIYF
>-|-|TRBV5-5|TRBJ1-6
TGTGCCAGCAGCTTGAGGCAGGATAATTCACCCCTCCACTTT
CASSLRQDNSPLHF
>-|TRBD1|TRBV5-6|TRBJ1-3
TGTGCCAGCAGCCCCGGGACAGGGGGAAACACCATATATTTT
CASSPGTGGNTIYF
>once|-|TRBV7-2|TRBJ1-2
TGTGCCAGCAGCTTAGCTTGGGGGCGCGGCTATGGCTACACCTTC
CASSLAWGRGYGYTF
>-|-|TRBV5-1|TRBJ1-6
TGCGCCAGCAGCTTGTTCGGGGATTCACCCCTCCACTTT
CASSLFGDSPLHF
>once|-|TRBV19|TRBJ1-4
TGTGCCAGTAGCCAATCTGCAGCAACTAATGAAAAACTGTTTTTT
CASSQSAATNEKLFF
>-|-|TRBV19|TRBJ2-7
TGTGCCAGTAGTACCCGACAGGCCTCCCCGTCCTACGAGCAGTACTTC
CASSTRQASPSYEQYF
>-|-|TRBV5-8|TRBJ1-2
TGTGCCAGCAGCTCGACACCTCCCGGCTATGGCTACACCTTC
CASSSTPPGYGYTF
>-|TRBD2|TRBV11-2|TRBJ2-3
TGTGCCAGCAGCCCCGGGACTAGGGGGAGTGATACGCAGTATTTT
CASSPGTRGSDTQYF
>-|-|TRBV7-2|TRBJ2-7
TGTGCCAGCAGCTTCTCTGGAGCTATCCCGGCAGGGGAGCAGTACTTC
CASSFSGAIPAGEQYF
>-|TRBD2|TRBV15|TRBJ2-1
TGTGCCACCAGCAGGGGACGGGAGGGCAGAAATGAGCAGTTCTTC
CATSRGREGRNEQFF
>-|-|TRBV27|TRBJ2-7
TGTGCCAGCAGACTTTGGGCCCGGAGCTCCTACGAGCAGTACTTC
CASRLWARSSYEQYF
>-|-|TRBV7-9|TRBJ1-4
TGTGCCAGCAGCTTAGCTGGAATCAGCGGGGAAAAACTGTTTTTT
CASSLAGISGEKLFF
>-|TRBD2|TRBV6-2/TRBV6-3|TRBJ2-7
TGTGCCAGCAGTTACCCGGGACTAGCGTCAACCTACGAGCAGTACTTC
CASSYPGLASTYEQYF
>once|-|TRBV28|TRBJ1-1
TGTGCCAGCATCCCTCTACGCGGGGTGAGCCCCATGAACACTGAAGCTTTCTTT
CASIPLRGVSPMNTEAFF
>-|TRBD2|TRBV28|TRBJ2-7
TGTGCCAGCAGTCCCCAGGGAATCCTAGCGGGTTTACCCTACGAGCAGTACTTC
CASSPQGILAGLPYEQYF
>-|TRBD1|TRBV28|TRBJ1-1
TGTGCCAGCAGTCCATTGGACAGGGGGCGGTCTGAAGCTTTCTTT
CASSPLDRGRSEAFF
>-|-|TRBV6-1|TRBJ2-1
TGTGCCAGCAGTGAAGTAAGGACGTGGGGTTACAATGAGCAGTTCTTC
CASSEVRTWGYNEQFF
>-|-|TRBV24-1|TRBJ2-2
TGTGCCACCAGTGATTGGGGGACCGCATTTGACGGGGAGCTGTTTTTT
CATSDWGTAFDGELFF
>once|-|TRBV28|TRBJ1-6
TGTGCCAGCAGTTCCCCCCAAGCCAGGGGATCCTATAATTCACCCCTCCACTTT
CASSSPQARGSYNSPLHF
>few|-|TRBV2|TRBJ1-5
TGTGCCAGCAAGGGGAGGGAGATTCAGCCCCAGCATTTT
CASKGREIQPQHF
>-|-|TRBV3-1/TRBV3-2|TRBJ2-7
TGTGCCAGCAGCCGGGACGTTGCCTACGAGCAGTACTTC
CASSRDVAYEQYF
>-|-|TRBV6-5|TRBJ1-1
TGTGCCAGCAGGCCACGACGGACCTTCACTGAAGCTTTCTTT
CASRPRRTFTEAFF
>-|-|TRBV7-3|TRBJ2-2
TGTGCCAGCAGCAGGGCATTCCAAACCGGGGAGCTGTTTTTT
CASSRAFQTGELFF
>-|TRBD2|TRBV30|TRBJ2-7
TGTGCCTGGAGTATAGCGGGGGAGCAGTACTTC
CAWSIAGEQYF
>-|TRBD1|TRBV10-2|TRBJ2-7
TGCGCCAGCAGTCAGACAGGACAGGGTTTTTGGGAGCAGTACTTC
CASSQTGQGFWEQYF
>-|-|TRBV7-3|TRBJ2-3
TGTGCCAGCAGCTCCGGGGGAGGAGGAGATACGCAGTATTTT
CASSSGGGGDTQYF
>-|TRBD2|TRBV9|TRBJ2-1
TGTGCCAGCAGCCAAGCGGGAGGAGTACGTTGGGAGCAGTTCTTC
CASSQAGGVRWEQFF
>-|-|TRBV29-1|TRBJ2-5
TGCAGCCTCTTGACCCCCCGAGCGATTGGGACCCAGTACTTC
CSLLTPRAIGTQYF